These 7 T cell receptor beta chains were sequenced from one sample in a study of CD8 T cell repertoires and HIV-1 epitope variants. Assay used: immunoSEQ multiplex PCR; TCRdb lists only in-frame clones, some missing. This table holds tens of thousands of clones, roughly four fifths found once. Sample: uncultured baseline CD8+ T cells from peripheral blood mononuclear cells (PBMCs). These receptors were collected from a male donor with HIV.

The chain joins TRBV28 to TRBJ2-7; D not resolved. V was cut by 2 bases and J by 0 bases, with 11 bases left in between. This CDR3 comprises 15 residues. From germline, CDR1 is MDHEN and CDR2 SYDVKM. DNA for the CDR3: TGTGCCAGCAGTTTAGACTTGGACGGCTCCTACGAGCAGTACTTC. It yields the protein CASSLDLDGSYEQYF. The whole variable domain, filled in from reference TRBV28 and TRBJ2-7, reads DVKVTQSSRYLVKRTGEKVFLECVQDMDHENMFWYRQDPGLGLRLIYFSYDVKMKEKGDIPEGYSVSREKKERFSLILESASTNQTSMYLCASSLDLDGSYEQYFGPGTRLTVT.

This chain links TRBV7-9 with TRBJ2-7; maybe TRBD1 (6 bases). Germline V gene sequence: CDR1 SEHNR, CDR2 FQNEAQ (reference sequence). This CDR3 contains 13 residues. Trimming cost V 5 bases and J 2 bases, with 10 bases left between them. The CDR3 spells CASSPRTAYEQYF. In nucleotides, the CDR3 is TGTGCCAGCAGCCCCAGGACAGCCTACGAGCAGTACTTC.

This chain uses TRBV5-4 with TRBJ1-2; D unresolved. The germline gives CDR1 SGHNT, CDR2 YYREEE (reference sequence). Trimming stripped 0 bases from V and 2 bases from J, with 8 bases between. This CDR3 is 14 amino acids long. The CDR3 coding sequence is TGTGCCAGCAGCTTGGACGGCCGGAACTATGGCTACACCTTC. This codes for CASSLDGRNYGYTF.

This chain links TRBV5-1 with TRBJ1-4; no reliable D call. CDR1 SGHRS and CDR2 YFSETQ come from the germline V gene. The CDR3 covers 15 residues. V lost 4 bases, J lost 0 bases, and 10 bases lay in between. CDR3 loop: CASSEAGPTNEKLFF. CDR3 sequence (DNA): TGCGCCAGCAGCGAGGCAGGCCCAACTAATGAAAAACTGTTTTTT.

CDR3 DNA sequence: TGTGCCAGCAGACCGACTAGCGGGAGGTCCTACGAGCAGTACTTC. It translates to CASRPTSGRSYEQYF. The V call is TRBV28, the J call TRBJ2-7; 13 bases are a match to TRBD2. This CDR3 is 15 amino acids long. CDR1 is MDHEN, CDR2 SYDVKM, per germline. V lost 6 bases, J lost 1 base, and 3 bases stayed unmatched.

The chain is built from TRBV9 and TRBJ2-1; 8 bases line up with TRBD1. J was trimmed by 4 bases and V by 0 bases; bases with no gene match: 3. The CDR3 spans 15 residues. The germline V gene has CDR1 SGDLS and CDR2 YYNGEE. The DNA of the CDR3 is TGTGCCAGCAGCGTAGGACAGGGGAAATACAATGAGCAGTTCTTC. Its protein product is CASSVGQGKYNEQFF.

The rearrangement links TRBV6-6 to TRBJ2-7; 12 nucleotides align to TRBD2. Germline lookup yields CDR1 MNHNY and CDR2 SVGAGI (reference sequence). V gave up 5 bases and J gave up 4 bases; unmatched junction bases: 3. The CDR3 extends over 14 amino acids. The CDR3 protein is CASSPSGREYEQYF. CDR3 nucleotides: TGTGCCAGCAGTCCTAGCGGGAGGGAGTACGAGCAGTACTTC.